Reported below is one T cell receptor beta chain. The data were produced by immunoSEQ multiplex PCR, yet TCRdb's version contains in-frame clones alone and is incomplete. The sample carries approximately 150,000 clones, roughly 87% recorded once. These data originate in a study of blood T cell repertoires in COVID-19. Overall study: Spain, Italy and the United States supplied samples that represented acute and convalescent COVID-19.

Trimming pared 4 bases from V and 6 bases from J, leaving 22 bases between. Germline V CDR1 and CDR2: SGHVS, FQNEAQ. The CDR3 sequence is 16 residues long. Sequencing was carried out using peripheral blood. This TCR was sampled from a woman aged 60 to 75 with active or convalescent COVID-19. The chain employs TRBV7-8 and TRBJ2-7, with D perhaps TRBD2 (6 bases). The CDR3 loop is CASSSGSRGLTPEQYF. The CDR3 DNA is TGTGCCAGCAGCTCAGGTAGTAGGGGACTTACCCCCGAGCAGTACTTC.